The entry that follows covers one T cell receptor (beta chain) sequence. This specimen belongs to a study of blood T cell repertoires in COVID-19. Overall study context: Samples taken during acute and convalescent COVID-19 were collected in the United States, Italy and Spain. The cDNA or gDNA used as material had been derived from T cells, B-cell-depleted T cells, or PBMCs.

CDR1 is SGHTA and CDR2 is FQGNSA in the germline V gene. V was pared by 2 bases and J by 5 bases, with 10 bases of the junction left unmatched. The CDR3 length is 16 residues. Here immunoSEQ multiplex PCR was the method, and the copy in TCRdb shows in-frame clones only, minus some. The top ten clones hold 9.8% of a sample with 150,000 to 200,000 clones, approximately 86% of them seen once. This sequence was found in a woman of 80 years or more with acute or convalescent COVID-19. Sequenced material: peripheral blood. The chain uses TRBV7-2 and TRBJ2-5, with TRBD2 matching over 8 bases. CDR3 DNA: TGTGCCAGCAGCTTAAGTTCCAGCGGGGGTCAGGAGACCCAGTACTTC. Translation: CASSLSSSGGQETQYF. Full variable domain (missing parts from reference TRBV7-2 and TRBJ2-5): GAGVSQSPSNKVTEKGKDVELRCDPISGHTALYWYRQSLGQGLEFLIYFQGNSAPDKSGLPSDRFSAERTGGSVSTLTIQRTQQEDSAVYLCASSLSSSGGQETQYFGPGTRLLVL.